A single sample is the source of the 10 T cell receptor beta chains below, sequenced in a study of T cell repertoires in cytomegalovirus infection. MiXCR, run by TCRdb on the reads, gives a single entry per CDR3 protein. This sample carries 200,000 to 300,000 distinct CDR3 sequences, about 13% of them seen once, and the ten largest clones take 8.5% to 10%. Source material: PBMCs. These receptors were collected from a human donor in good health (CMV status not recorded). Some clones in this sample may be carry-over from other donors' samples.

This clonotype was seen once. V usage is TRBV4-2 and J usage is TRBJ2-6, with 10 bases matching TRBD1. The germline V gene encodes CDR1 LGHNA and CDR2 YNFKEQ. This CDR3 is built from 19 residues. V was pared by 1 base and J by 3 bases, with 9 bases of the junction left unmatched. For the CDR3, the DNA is TGTGCCAGCAGCCAAGTGACCGAGACAGGGGGCTTTGGGGCCAACGTCCTGACTTTC. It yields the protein CASSQVTETGGFGANVLTF.

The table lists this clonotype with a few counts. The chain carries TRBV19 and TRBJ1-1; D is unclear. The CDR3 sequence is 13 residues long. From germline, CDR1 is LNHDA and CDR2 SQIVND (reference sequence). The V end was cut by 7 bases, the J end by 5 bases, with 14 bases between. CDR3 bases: TGTGCCAGTAACCCCGGCCGTGGAACTGAAGCTTTCTTT. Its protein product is CASNPGRGTEAFF.

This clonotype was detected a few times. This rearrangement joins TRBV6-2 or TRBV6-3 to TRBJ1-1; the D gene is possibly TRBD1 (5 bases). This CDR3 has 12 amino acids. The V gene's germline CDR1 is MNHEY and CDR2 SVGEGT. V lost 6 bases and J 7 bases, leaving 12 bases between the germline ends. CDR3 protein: CASSPGGGEAFF. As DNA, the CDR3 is TGTGCCAGCAGCCCCGGGGGGGGTGAAGCTTTCTTT.

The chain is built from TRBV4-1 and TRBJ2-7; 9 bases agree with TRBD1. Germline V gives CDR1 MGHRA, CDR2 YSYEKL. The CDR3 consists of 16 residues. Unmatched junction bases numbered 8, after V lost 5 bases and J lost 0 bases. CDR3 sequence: CASSSRTGVSSYEQYF. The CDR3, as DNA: TGCGCCAGCAGCTCCCGGACAGGGGTAAGCTCCTACGAGCAGTACTTC.

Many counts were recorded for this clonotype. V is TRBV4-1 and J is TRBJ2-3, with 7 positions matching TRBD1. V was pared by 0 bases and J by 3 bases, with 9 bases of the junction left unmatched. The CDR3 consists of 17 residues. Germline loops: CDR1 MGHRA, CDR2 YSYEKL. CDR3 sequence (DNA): TGCGCCAGCAGCCAAGATATAAGGGGGCTAGGTACAGATACGCAGTATTTT. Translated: CASSQDIRGLGTDTQYF.

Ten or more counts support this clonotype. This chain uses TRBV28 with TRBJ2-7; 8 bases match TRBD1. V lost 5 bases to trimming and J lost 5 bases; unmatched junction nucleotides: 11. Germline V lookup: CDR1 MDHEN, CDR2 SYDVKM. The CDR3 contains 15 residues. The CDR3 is CASSLSDRVWDEQYF. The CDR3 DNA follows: TGTGCCAGCAGTCTCTCGGACAGGGTTTGGGACGAGCAGTACTTC. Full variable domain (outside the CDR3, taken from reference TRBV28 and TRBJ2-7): DVKVTQSSRYLVKRTGEKVFLECVQDMDHENMFWYRQDPGLGLRLIYFSYDVKMKEKGDIPEGYSVSREKKERFSLILESASTNQTSMYLCASSLSDRVWDEQYFGPGTRLTVT.

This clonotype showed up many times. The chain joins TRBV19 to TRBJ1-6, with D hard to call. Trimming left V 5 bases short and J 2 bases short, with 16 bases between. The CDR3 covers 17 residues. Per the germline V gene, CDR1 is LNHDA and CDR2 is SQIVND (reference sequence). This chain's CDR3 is CASSPASGKTYNSPLHF. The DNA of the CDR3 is TGTGCCAGTAGTCCGGCCTCGGGAAAGACCTATAATTCACCCCTCCACTTT. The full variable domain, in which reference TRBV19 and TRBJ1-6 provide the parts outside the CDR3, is DGGITQSPKYLFRKEGQNVTLSCEQNLNHDAMYWYRQDPGQGLRLIYYSQIVNDFQKGDIAEGYSVSREKKESFPLTVTSAQKNPTAFYLCASSPASGKTYNSPLHFGNGTRLTVT.

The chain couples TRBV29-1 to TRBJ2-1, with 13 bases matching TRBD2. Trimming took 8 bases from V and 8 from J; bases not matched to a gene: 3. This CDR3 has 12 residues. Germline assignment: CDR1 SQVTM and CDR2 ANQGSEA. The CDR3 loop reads CSTGLAGDEQFF. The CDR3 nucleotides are TGCAGCACCGGACTAGCGGGAGATGAGCAGTTCTTC.

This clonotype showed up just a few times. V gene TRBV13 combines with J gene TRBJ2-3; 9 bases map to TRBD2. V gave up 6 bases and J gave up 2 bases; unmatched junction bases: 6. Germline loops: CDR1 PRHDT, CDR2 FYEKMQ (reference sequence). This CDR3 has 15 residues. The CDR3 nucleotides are TGTGCCAGCAGGCCGACTAGCGGATACACAGATACGCAGTATTTT. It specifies CASRPTSGYTDTQYF.

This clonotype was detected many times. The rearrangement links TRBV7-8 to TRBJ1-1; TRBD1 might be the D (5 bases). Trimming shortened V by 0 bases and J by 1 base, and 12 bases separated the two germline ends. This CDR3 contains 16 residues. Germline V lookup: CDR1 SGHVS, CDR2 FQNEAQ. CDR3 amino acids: CASSLAVLGTNTEAFF. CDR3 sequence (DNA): TGTGCCAGCAGCTTAGCTGTTCTGGGGACGAACACTGAAGCTTTCTTT.